The T cell receptor (beta chain) under discussion was sequenced for a study of radiation and T cells in renal cell carcinoma. Findings and caveats of the study: Pretreatment tumor biopsies were lacking, so baseline clonotypes are unknown. In blood, top tumor clones expanded by 2 weeks, shrinking by 4.

Profiling relied on immunoSEQ multiplex PCR, and the TCRdb table lists in-frame clones only, not all of them. The sample consists of tens of thousands of clones, 80% of them appearing once. CDR1 and CDR2 from the germline V gene are SEHNR and FQNEAQ (reference sequence). J was trimmed by 0 bases and V by 5 bases; bases with no gene match: 6. The CDR3 extends over 16 amino acids. Regarding time point: blood 2 weeks post-SBRT. Described treatment: 15 Gy SBRT to primary tumor, nephrectomy 4 weeks later. Serial blood draws occurred at baseline and 2 and 4 weeks post-SBRT. This clone was seen a few times. What it binds is not known.

This clonotype originated in a woman between 65 and 79 years old with renal cell carcinoma. This rearrangement joins TRBV7-9 to TRBJ1-4, with 7 bases identical to TRBD1. This specimen consisted of blood, obtained from a patient whose treatment included radiotherapy and nephrectomy. The CDR3 DNA sequence: TGTGCCAGCAGCGGGGACAGTCTCGCAACTAATGAAAAACTGTTTTTT. This gives the protein CASSGDSLATNEKLFF.